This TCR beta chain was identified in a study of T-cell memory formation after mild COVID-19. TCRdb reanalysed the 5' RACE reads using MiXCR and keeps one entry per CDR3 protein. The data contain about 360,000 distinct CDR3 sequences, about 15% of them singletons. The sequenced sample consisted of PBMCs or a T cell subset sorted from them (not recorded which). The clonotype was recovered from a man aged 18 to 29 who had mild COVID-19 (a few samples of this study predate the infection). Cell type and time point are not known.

The CDR3 DNA reads as TGCGCCAGCCGAGGATCAGGGGGACTGAACACTGAAGCTTTCTTT. It specifies CASRGSGGLNTEAFF. The chain carries TRBV4-1 and TRBJ1-1; 7 bases are a match to TRBD1. The CDR3 consists of 15 residues. The V gene end was trimmed by 8 bases and the J gene end by 0 bases; junction bases not matched to a gene: 9. In germline, CDR1 is MGHRA, CDR2 YSYEKL.